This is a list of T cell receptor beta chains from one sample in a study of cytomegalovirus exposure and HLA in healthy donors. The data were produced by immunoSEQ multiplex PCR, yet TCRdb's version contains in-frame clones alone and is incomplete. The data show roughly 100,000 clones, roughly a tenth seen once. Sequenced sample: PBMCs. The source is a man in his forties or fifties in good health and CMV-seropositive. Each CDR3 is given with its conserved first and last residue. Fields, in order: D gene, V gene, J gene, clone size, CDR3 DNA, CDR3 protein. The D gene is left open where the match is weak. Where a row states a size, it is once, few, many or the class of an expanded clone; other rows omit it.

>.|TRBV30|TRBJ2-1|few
TGTGCCTGGAGTGTACAGCGGGAGTTCTTC
CAWSVQREFF
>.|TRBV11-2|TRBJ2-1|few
TGTGCCAGCAGCTTAGTACGAGGATCTACCTCCTACAATGAGCAGTTCTTC
CASSLVRGSTSYNEQFF
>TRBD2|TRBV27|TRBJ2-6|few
TGTGCCAGCAGTTTATCCGGGCTAGCGGGCTCTGGGGCCAACGTCCTGACTTTC
CASSLSGLAGSGANVLTF
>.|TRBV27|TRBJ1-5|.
TGTGCCAGCAGTTTCATGAGTGGGAGGCAGCCCCAGCATTTT
CASSFMSGRQPQHF
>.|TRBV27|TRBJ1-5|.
TGTGCCAGCAGTTTACGCCTCGGGGGCAATCAGCCCCAGCATTTT
CASSLRLGGNQPQHF
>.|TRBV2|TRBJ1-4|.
TGTGCCAGCAGTGGAGGGGGTAATGAAAAACTGTTTTTT
CASSGGGNEKLFF
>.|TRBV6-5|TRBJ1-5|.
TGTGCCAGCGAACGGTTCGGGTATAGCAATCAGCCCCAGCATTTT
CASERFGYSNQPQHF
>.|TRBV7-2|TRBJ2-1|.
TGTGCCAGCAGCCGCGTTAGTTTCGATGAGCAGTTCTTC
CASSRVSFDEQFF
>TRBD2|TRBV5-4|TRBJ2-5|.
TGTGCCAGCAGCTTAGGAGGCGGGAGTTGGCAAGAGACCCAGTACTTC
CASSLGGGSWQETQYF
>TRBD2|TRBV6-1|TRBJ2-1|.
TGTGCCAGCAGTGAAGCGCTTATGACTAGCGGGACGAATGAGCAGTTCTTC
CASSEALMTSGTNEQFF
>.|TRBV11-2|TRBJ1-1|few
TGTGCCAGCAGCTCACGGGGCGGGGCAAAAGGTACTGAAGCTTTCTTT
CASSSRGGAKGTEAFF
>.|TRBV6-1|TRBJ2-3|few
TGTGCCAGCAGGCGGGGTGGACCCACAGATACGCAGTATTTT
CASRRGGPTDTQYF
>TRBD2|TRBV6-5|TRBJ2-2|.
TGTGCCAGCAGGACCTATAGCGGGACCGGGGAGCTGTTTTTT
CASRTYSGTGELFF
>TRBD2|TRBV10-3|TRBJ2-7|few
TGTGCCATCAGGTCTGGACTAGCGGACTACGAGCAGTACTTC
CAIRSGLADYEQYF
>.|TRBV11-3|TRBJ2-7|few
TGTGCCAGCAGCTTAGTAGCAGATTACGAGCAGTACTTC
CASSLVADYEQYF
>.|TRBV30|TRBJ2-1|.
TGTGCCTGGATGGGGCTATCCTACAATGAGCAGTTCTTC
CAWMGLSYNEQFF
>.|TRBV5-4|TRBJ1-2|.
TGTGCCAGCAGCTCCGAGGGAGGGTATGGCTACACCTTC
CASSSEGGYGYTF
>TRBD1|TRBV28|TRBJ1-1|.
TGTGCCAGCGACAGGGGATTGAACACTGAAGCTTTCTTT
CASDRGLNTEAFF
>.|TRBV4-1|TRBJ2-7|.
TGCGCCAGCAGCCAAGGCGTTCTGCGTCTTGGGGAGTTATACGAGCAGTACTTC
CASSQGVLRLGELYEQYF
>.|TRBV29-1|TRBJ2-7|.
TGCAGCGTCGAAGGGGGGACATCGGGCTCCTACGAGCAGTACTTC
CSVEGGTSGSYEQYF
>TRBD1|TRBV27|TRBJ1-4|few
TGTGCCAGCAGACCGACAAGGCAGGGGGTCTATGAAAAACTGTTTTTT
CASRPTRQGVYEKLFF
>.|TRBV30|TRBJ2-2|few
TGTGCCTGGACCTACAGCGGGCCCACCGGGGAGCTGTTTTTT
CAWTYSGPTGELFF
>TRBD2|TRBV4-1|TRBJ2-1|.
TGCGCCAGCAGCCAAGGACTAGCGGAATATGAGCAGTTCTTC
CASSQGLAEYEQFF
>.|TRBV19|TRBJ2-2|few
TGTGCCAGTAGTATAGCGGGAAAGAACACCGGGGAGCTGTTTTTT
CASSIAGKNTGELFF
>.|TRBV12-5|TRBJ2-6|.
TGTGCTAGTGGAAAGGGGGACACAACTGGGGCCAACGTCCTGACTTTC
CASGKGDTTGANVLTF
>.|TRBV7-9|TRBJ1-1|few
TGTGCCAGCGGAACGGGAGCTATGAACACTGAAGCTTTCTTT
CASGTGAMNTEAFF
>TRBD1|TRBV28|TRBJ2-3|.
TGTGCCAGCAGTTTGGGACAGGGCATAGATAAGCAGTATTTT
CASSLGQGIDKQYF
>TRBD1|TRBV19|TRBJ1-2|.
TGTGCCAGTACCCTCCGACAGGGAAATAACTATGGCTACACCTTC
CASTLRQGNNYGYTF
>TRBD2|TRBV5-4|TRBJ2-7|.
TGTGCCAGCAGCCCGCGGGAGGAGGGCTACGAGCAGTACTTC
CASSPREEGYEQYF
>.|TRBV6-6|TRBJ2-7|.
TGTGCCAGCAGCAGAGGAGGGGCCACCTCCTACGAGCAGTACTTC
CASSRGGATSYEQYF
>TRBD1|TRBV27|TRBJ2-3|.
TGTGCCAGCAGTTCCGACGGACAGGTCCTCCCAGATACGCAGTATTTT
CASSSDGQVLPDTQYF
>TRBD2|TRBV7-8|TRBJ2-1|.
TGTGCCAGCAGCTCACGAGTCGGAAGCGGGAGGCCCTCCTACAATGAGCAGTTCTTC
CASSSRVGSGRPSYNEQFF
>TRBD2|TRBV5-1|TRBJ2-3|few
TGCGCCAGCAGCTTGAATGGGGGGGTATTGACAGATACGCAGTATTTT
CASSLNGGVLTDTQYF
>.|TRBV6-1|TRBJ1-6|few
TGTGCCAGCAGTGAAGCGCAAAGGGGCAGGGGAGATTCACCCCTCCACTTT
CASSEAQRGRGDSPLHF
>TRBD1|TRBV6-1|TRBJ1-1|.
TGTGCCAGCAGTGACGACAGGGCGAGGACTGAAGCTTTCTTT
CASSDDRARTEAFF
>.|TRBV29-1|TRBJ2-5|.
TGCAGCGTTGTTCCCGAGGCGGGGAGAGGGGAGACCCAGTACTTC
CSVVPEAGRGETQYF
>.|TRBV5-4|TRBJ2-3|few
TGTGCCAGCAGCTTGGCCTTGGATACGCAGTATTTT
CASSLALDTQYF
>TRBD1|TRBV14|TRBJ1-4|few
TGTGCCAGCAGCCGAAGACAGGGTGCAACTAATGAAAAACTGTTTTTT
CASSRRQGATNEKLFF
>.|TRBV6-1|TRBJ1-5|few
TGTGCCAGCAGTGAAGAAAGCAGGAAACAGCATTTT
CASSEESRKQHF
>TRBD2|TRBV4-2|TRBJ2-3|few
TGTGCCAGCAGCCTAAGTTCCTTAGCGGGAGTATCAACAGATACGCAGTATTTT
CASSLSSLAGVSTDTQYF
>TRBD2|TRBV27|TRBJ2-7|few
TGTGCCAGCAGCCAAACCGGGACTAGCGGGAACATCGAGCAGTACTTC
CASSQTGTSGNIEQYF
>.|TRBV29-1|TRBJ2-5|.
TGCAGCGCTCTAATCGGCCAGGGGGGTGGGACCCAGTACTTC
CSALIGQGGGTQYF
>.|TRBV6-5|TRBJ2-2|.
TGTGCCAGCAGTTACGGCTTTGGGAACACCGGGGAGCTGTTTTTT
CASSYGFGNTGELFF
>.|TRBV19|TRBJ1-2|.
TGTGCCAGTAGTATCCAACAGGGAGATGGCTACACCTTC
CASSIQQGDGYTF
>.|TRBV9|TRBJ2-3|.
TGTGCCAGCAGCGTATATTCAGGGGCAAGCACAGATACGCAGTATTTT
CASSVYSGASTDTQYF